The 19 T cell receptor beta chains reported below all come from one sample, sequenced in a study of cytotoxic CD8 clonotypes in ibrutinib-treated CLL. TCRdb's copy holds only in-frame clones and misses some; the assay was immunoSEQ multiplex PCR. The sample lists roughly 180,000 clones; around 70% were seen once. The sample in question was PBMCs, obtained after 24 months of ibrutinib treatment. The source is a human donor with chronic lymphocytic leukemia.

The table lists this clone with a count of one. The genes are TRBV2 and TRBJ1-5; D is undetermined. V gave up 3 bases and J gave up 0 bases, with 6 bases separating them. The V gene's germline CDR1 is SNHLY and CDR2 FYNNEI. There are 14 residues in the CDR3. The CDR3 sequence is CASSELHSNQPQHF. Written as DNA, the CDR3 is TGTGCCAGCAGTGAGCTCCATAGCAATCAGCCCCAGCATTTT.

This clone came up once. The CDR3 nucleotides are TGTGCCAGCAGCTCCCTACTTGGCACAGATACGCAGTATTTT. This codes for CASSSLLGTDTQYF. V usage is TRBV7-6 and J usage is TRBJ2-3, with no clear D. The CDR3 has 14 amino acids. V lost 4 bases and J 1 base, leaving 9 bases between the germline ends. From germline, CDR1 is SGHVS and CDR2 FNYEAQ.

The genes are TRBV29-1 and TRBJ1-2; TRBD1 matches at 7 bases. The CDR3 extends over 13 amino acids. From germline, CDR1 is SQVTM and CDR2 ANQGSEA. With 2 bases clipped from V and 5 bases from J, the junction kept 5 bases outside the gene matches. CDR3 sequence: CSVELQGGYGYTF. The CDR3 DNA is TGCAGCGTTGAACTCCAGGGGGGATATGGCTACACCTTC.

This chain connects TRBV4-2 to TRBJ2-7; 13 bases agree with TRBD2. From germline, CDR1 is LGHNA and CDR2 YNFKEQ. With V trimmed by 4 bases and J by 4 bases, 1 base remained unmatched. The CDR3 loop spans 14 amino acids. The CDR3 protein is CASSPGLAGYEQYF. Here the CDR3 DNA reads TGTGCCAGCAGCCCGGGACTAGCGGGATACGAGCAGTACTTC.

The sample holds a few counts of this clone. The DNA for the CDR3 is TGTGCCAGCAGCTTAGAAGAGGGGCAGGGGGTCGTTGATAGCACTGAAGCTTTCTTT. It yields the protein CASSLEEGQGVVDSTEAFF. V is TRBV7-8 and J is TRBJ1-1; 7 positions agree with TRBD1. The CDR3 extends over 19 amino acids. The V gene's germline CDR1 is SGHVS and CDR2 FQNEAQ. The V gene end was trimmed by 1 base and the J gene end by 4 bases; junction bases not matched to a gene: 18.

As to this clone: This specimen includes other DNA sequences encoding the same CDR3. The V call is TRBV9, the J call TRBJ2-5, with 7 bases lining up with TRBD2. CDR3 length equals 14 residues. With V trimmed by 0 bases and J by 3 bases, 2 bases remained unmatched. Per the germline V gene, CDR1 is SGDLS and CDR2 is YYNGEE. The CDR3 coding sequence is TGTGCCAGCAGCGTAGGACTAGCCGAAGAGACCCAGTACTTC. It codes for CASSVGLAEETQYF.

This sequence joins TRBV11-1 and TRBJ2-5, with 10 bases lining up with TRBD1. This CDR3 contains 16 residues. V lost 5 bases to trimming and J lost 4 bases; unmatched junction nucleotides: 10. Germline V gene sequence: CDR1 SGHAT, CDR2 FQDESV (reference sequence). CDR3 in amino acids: CASSPRGDRGRETQYF. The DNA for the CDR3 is TGTGCCAGCAGCCCGAGAGGGGACAGGGGTCGAGAGACCCAGTACTTC.

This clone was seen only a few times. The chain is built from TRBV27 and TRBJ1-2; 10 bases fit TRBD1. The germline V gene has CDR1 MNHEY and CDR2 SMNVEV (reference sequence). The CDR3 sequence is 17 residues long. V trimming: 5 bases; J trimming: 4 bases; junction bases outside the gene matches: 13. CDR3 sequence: CASSPRTGGRARYGYTF. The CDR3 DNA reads TGTGCCAGCAGTCCTCGGACAGGGGGAAGGGCCCGCTATGGCTACACCTTC.

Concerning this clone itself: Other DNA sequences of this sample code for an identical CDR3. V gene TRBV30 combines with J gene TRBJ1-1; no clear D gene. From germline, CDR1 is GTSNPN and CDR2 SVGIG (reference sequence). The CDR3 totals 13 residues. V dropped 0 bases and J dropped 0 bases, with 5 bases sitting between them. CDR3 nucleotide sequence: TGTGCCTGGAGTGTAAGGGTGAACACTGAAGCTTTCTTT. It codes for CAWSVRVNTEAFF.

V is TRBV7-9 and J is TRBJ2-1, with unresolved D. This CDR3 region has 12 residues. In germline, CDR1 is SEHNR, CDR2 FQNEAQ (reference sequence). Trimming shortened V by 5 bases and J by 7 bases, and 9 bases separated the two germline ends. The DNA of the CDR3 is TGTGCCAGCAGCCTTAGTGTAAATGAGCAGTTCTTC. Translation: CASSLSVNEQFF.

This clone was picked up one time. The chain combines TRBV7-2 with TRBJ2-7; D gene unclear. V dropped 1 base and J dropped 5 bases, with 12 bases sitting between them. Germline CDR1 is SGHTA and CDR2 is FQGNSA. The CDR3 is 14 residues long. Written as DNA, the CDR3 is TGTGCCAGCAGCTTAGGGCAGGACCCCGACGAGCAGTACTTC. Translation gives CASSLGQDPDEQYF.

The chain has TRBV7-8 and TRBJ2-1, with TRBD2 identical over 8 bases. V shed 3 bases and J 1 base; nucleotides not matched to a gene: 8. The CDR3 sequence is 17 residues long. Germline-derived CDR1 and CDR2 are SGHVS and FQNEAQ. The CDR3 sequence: CASSFRTGGPSYNEQFF. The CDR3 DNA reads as TGTGCCAGCAGCTTCAGGACGGGAGGGCCTTCCTACAATGAGCAGTTCTTC. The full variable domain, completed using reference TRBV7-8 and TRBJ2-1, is GAGVSQSPRYKVAKRGQDVALRCDPISGHVSLFWYQQALGQGPEFLTYFQNEAQLDKSGLPSDRFFAERPEGSVSTLKIQRTQQEDSAVYLCASSFRTGGPSYNEQFFGPGTRLTVL.

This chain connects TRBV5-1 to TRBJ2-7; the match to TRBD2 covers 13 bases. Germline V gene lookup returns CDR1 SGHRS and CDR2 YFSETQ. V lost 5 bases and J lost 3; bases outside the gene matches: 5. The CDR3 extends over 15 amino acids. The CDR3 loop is CASRRTSGSNYEQYF. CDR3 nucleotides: TGCGCCAGCAGACGGACTAGCGGGAGTAACTACGAGCAGTACTTC.

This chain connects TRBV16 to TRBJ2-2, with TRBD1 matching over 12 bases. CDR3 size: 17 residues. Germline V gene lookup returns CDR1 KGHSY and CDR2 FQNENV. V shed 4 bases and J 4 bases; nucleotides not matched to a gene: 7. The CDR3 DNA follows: TGTGCCAGCAGCCTTGTGGGACAGGGGGCCTCCACCGGGGAGCTGTTTTTT. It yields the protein CASSLVGQGASTGELFF.

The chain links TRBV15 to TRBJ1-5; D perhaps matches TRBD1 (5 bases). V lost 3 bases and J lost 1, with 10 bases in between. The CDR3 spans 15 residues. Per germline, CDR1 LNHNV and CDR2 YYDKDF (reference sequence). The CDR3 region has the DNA TGTGCCACCAGCAGCATAGGGGCGAGCAATCAGCCCCAGCATTTT. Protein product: CATSSIGASNQPQHF.

DNA of the CDR3: TGTGCCACCAGCAGAGATCTTTTCAATCAGCCCCAGCATTTT. Translating it yields CATSRDLFNQPQHF. The rearrangement joins TRBV15 to TRBJ1-5; no definite D call. The V and J ends lost 0 bases and 3 bases respectively, with 6 bases between them. Germline V gives CDR1 LNHNV, CDR2 YYDKDF (reference sequence). The CDR3 sequence is 14 residues long.

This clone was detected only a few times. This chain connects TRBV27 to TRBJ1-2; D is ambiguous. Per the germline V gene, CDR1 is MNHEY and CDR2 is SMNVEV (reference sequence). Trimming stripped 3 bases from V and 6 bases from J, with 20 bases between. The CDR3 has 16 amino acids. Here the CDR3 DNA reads TGTGCCAGCAGTTTTAAGGGTCTTGGGGAGAGGGATGGCTACACCTTC. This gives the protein CASSFKGLGERDGYTF.

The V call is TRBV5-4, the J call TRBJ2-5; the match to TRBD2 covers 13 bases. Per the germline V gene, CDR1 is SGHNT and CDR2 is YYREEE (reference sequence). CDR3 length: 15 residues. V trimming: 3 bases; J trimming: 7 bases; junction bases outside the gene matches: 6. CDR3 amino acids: CASSSGTSGEWTQYF. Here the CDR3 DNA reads TGTGCCAGCAGCTCCGGGACTAGCGGGGAATGGACCCAGTACTTC. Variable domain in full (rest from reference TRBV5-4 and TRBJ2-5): ETGVTQSPTHLIKTRGQQVTLRCSSQSGHNTVSWYQQALGQGPQFIFQYYREEENGRGNFPPRFSGLQFPNYSSELNVNALELDDSALYLCASSSGTSGEWTQYFGPGTRLLVL.

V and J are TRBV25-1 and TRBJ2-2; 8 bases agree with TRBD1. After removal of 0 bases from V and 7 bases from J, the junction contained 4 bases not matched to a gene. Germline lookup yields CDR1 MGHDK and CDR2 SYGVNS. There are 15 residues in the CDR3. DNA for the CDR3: TGTGCCAGCAGTGAATATTCAGGGGGCGGCGGGGAGCTGTTTTTT. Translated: CASSEYSGGGGELFF.